These 24 T cell receptor beta chains were all obtained from the same sample, sequenced in a study of memory CD4+ T cells and cytomegalovirus serostatus. The sort gate was single viable CD3+CD4+CD8-CD45RO+ cells for memory CD4+ T cells. Repertoires were generated with immunoSEQ multiplex PCR, while TCRdb's copy carries only in-frame clones and drops some. This sample has roughly 45,000 clones, with over 70% found just once. The specimen sequenced was memory CD4+ T cells from blood. These receptors were obtained from an adult in good health and CMV-seronegative.

V gene TRBV28 combines with J gene TRBJ2-7, with TRBD2 matching over 7 bases. This CDR3 spans 12 amino acids. Germline CDR1 MDHEN, CDR2 SYDVKM. With 6 bases clipped from V and 7 bases from J, the junction kept 6 bases outside the gene matches. In DNA form, the CDR3 reads TGTGCCAGCAGCCCGGGGGGTGTGGAGCAGTACTTC. Translating it yields CASSPGGVEQYF.

V is TRBV5-4 and J is TRBJ1-1, with D possibly TRBD1 on 5 matching bases. The CDR3 has 14 residues. Germline CDR1 reads SGHNT; CDR2 reads YYREEE (reference sequence). V lost 4 bases and J lost 1, with 11 bases in between. The CDR3 DNA reads as TGTGCCAGCAGCCCCGGACAAGGGAACACTGAAGCTTTCTTT. Amino acid sequence: CASSPGQGNTEAFF. The whole variable domain, remainder taken from reference TRBV5-4 and TRBJ1-1, is ETGVTQSPTHLIKTRGQQVTLRCSSQSGHNTVSWYQQALGQGPQFIFQYYREEENGRGNFPPRFSGLQFPNYSSELNVNALELDDSALYLCASSPGQGNTEAFFGQGTRLTVV.

The chain couples TRBV25-1 to TRBJ2-7; the D is unclear. CDR3 length equals 13 residues. Trimming cost V 1 base and J 0 bases, with 4 bases left between them. CDR1 and CDR2 from the germline V gene are MGHDK and SYGVNS. The CDR3 DNA is TGTGCCAGCAGTGAATCCCCCTCCTACGAGCAGTACTTC. Translation: CASSESPSYEQYF.

This clone came up a few times. V gene TRBV19 combines with J gene TRBJ1-6; 9 positions match TRBD1. This CDR3 is built from 14 residues. The V gene's germline CDR1 is LNHDA and CDR2 SQIVND (reference sequence). The ends lost 3 bases at V and 10 bases at J; junction bases unmatched: 4. CDR3 DNA sequence: TGTGCCAGTAGTATTTTGACAGGGGGATCACCCCTCCACTTT. This encodes CASSILTGGSPLHF.

This chain joins TRBV5-1 and TRBJ2-1; either TRBD1 or TRBD2 may supply D (5 bases each). The germline V gene encodes CDR1 SGHRS and CDR2 YFSETQ. The CDR3 sequence is 16 residues long. Trimming removed 6 bases at V and 5 bases at J, with 21 bases between. The CDR3 protein is CASTMDRGRTNNEQFF. Written as DNA, the CDR3 is TGCGCCAGCACTATGGACCGGGGACGGACGAACAATGAGCAGTTCTTC.

This clone has a single count. V is TRBV7-2 and J is TRBJ2-3; the D gene is possibly TRBD2 (7 bases). The ends were cut back, 5 bases at V and 6 bases at J, with 15 bases in the middle. The CDR3 sequence is 14 residues long. The germline gives CDR1 SGHTA, CDR2 FQGNSA. CDR3: CASSRSGGLDTQYF. CDR3 DNA: TGTGCCAGCAGCCGGTCCGGGGGGCTGGATACGCAGTATTTT.

The V call is TRBV6-1, the J call TRBJ1-1; the D gene is possibly TRBD1 (5 bases). The germline gives CDR1 MNHNS, CDR2 SASEGT. There are 14 residues in the CDR3. The V end was cut by 7 bases, the J end by 4 bases, with 16 bases between. The CDR3: CASTQGFRGTEAFF. In DNA form, the CDR3 reads TGTGCCAGCACCCAGGGTTTCAGAGGCACTGAAGCTTTCTTT.

The V gene is TRBV7-9, the J gene TRBJ2-1; TRBD1 is a possible D gene (5 bases). The germline V gene has CDR1 SEHNR and CDR2 FQNEAQ (reference sequence). V was trimmed by 1 base and J by 15 bases, leaving 13 bases between them. The CDR3 covers 12 residues. The CDR3 sequence: CASSLGLQGAFF. CDR3 in DNA: TGTGCCAGCAGCTTAGGTCTTCAGGGTGCGTTCTTC.

The chain carries TRBV7-9 and TRBJ1-1; D unresolved. V was pared by 5 bases and J by 0 bases, with 10 bases between. Germline lookup yields CDR1 SEHNR and CDR2 FQNEAQ (reference sequence). This CDR3 is built from 14 residues. For the CDR3, the DNA is TGTGCCAGCAGCCGAATAGGGTTGAACACTGAAGCTTTCTTT. Translated: CASSRIGLNTEAFF. Filled out from reference TRBV7-9 and TRBJ1-1, the complete variable domain reads DTGVSQNPRHKITKRGQNVTFRCDPISEHNRLYWYRQTLGQGPEFLTYFQNEAQLEKSRLLSDRFSAERPKGSFSTLEIQRTEQGDSAMYLCASSRIGLNTEAFFGQGTRLTVV.

V and J are TRBV25-1 and TRBJ1-2; D ambiguous. Germline CDR1 MGHDK, CDR2 SYGVNS. V gave up 6 bases and J gave up 8 bases, with 16 bases separating them. This CDR3 contains 13 residues. DNA for the CDR3: TGTGCCAGCAGCCCCGGACTTCTCTGGGGCTACACCTTC. Amino acid sequence: CASSPGLLWGYTF.

The chain combines TRBV10-3 with TRBJ1-4, with a weak D call TRBD1 (5 bases). Germline values: CDR1 ENHRY, CDR2 SYGVKD. The CDR3 has 14 residues. V lost 2 bases and J lost 10, with 14 bases in between. CDR3 loop: CAISEPRGGGKLFF. CDR3 bases: TGTGCCATCAGTGAGCCCCGTGGTGGGGGAAAACTGTTTTTT.

The chain is built from TRBV28 and TRBJ1-1; D unclear. Trimming took off 2 bases at V and 1 base at J, with 14 bases between the two ends. This CDR3 is 16 amino acids long. Germline V gene data show CDR1 as MDHEN and CDR2 as SYDVKM. CDR3 DNA: TGTGCCAGCAGTTTAATTGGTGCCACCCAGAACACTGAAGCTTTCTTT. Amino acid sequence: CASSLIGATQNTEAFF.

This sequence joins TRBV11-2 and TRBJ1-1; D gene ambiguous. Trimming shortened V by 5 bases and J by 5 bases, and 9 bases separated the two germline ends. Germline CDR1 SGHAT, CDR2 FQNNGV. CDR3 length: 12 amino acids. CDR3 nucleotide sequence: TGTGCCAGCAGCGTGCGGGGAACTGAAGCTTTCTTT. This gives the protein CASSVRGTEAFF.

By its share, this clone is medium-sized. The J gene is TRBJ2-7, the V gene TRBV2; tentative D call: TRBD1 (5 bases). CDR1 is SNHLY, CDR2 FYNNEI, per germline. The CDR3 length is 14 residues. The V and J ends lost 6 bases and 0 bases respectively, with 12 bases between them. The CDR3 sequence: CASRPRQSSYEQYF. CDR3 bases: TGTGCCAGCAGACCCCGACAGAGCTCCTACGAGCAGTACTTC.

The genes are TRBV19 and TRBJ2-2; 7 bases agree with TRBD2. This CDR3 spans 14 amino acids. Germline loops: CDR1 LNHDA, CDR2 SQIVND (reference sequence). Trimming at V came to 7 bases and at J to 0 bases, leaving 2 bases not matched to a gene. The DNA for the CDR3 is TGTGCCAGTAATCGGGGGGCGAACACCGGGGAGCTGTTTTTT. It translates to CASNRGANTGELFF.

The chain uses TRBV5-1 and TRBJ2-5; 9 bases are a match to TRBD1. The CDR3 runs 15 residues. CDR1 is SGHRS and CDR2 is YFSETQ in the germline V gene. With 4 bases clipped from V and 4 bases from J, the junction kept 8 bases outside the gene matches. The CDR3: CASSQSSGQGETQYF. The CDR3 DNA sequence: TGCGCCAGCAGCCAGAGCTCGGGACAGGGAGAGACCCAGTACTTC.

This clone was detected a few times. This rearrangement joins TRBV10-3 to TRBJ1-1; D unclear. V was pared by 3 bases and J by 0 bases, with 5 bases between. CDR3 length equals 13 residues. Looked up from germline, CDR1 is ENHRY and CDR2 is SYGVKD. In DNA form, the CDR3 reads TGTGCCATCAGTGATGTCCTGAACACTGAAGCTTTCTTT. This sequence encodes CAISDVLNTEAFF.

The chain uses TRBV5-1 and TRBJ1-2; D gene ambiguous. V lost 5 bases and J lost 7, with 18 bases in between. Per germline, CDR1 SGHRS and CDR2 YFSETQ. The CDR3 has 14 amino acids. The chain's CDR3 is CASSMTVASGGYTF. The CDR3 bases are TGCGCCAGCAGTATGACGGTGGCCAGCGGTGGCTACACCTTC.

V is TRBV5-1 and J is TRBJ1-4, with a possible D match to TRBD1 (5 bases). The CDR3 is 14 residues long. CDR1 SGHRS and CDR2 YFSETQ come from the germline V gene. V lost 7 bases and J lost 5, with 15 bases in between. The CDR3 DNA sequence: TGCGCCAGCGGGTACGGGGGGAGGAATGAAAAACTGTTTTTT. It is translated as CASGYGGRNEKLFF.

The J gene is TRBJ2-3, the V gene TRBV5-4, with TRBD1 matching 7 bases. The CDR3 has 16 amino acids. Germline-derived CDR1 and CDR2 are SGHNT and YYREEE (reference sequence). The V gene end was trimmed by 0 bases and the J gene end by 1 base; junction bases not matched to a gene: 5. The CDR3 here is CASSLGGTARTDTQYF. CDR3 in DNA: TGTGCCAGCAGCTTGGGTGGGACAGCCCGCACAGATACGCAGTATTTT. Using reference TRBV5-4 and TRBJ2-3 for the parts outside the CDR3, the full variable domain is ETGVTQSPTHLIKTRGQQVTLRCSSQSGHNTVSWYQQALGQGPQFIFQYYREEENGRGNFPPRFSGLQFPNYSSELNVNALELDDSALYLCASSLGGTARTDTQYFGPGTRLTVL.

This chain joins TRBV15 and TRBJ2-5; D ambiguous. The CDR3 has 12 residues. V dropped 0 bases and J dropped 5 bases, with 4 bases sitting between them. Germline CDR1 is LNHNV and CDR2 is YYDKDF (reference sequence). CDR3 amino acids: CATSRDGETQYF. The DNA of the CDR3 is TGTGCCACCAGCAGAGATGGGGAGACCCAGTACTTC.

The CDR3 sequence: CASSSLGHGIQYF. The CDR3 DNA follows: TGTGCCAGCAGCTCCCTAGGACACGGCATTCAGTACTTC. The rearrangement links TRBV13 to TRBJ2-4; TRBD1 is a possible D gene (5 bases). Germline CDR1 PRHDT, CDR2 FYEKMQ (reference sequence). This CDR3 has 13 amino acids. V lost 4 bases and J 9 bases, leaving 13 bases between the germline ends. The full variable domain, in which reference TRBV13 and TRBJ2-4 provide the parts outside the CDR3, is AAGVIQSPRHLIKEKRETATLKCYPIPRHDTVYWYQQGPGQDPQFLISFYEKMQSDKGSIPDRFSAQQFSDYHSELNMSSLELGDSALYFCASSSLGHGIQYFGAGTRLSVL.

The genes are TRBV2 and TRBJ1-6, with D possibly TRBD1 on 5 matching bases. The length of the CDR3 is 16 residues. V was pared by 7 bases and J by 5 bases, with 18 bases between. The germline V gene has CDR1 SNHLY and CDR2 FYNNEI. The CDR3 nucleotides are TGTGCCAGCAATACCCGGGGCGGAAGAGATAATTCACCCCTCCACTTT. Translating gives CASNTRGGRDNSPLHF.

V usage is TRBV10-1 and J usage is TRBJ1-1; D not certain. The CDR3 extends over 19 amino acids. V was clipped by 10 bases and J by 1 base, with 31 bases between them. Per germline, CDR1 WNHNN and CDR2 SYGVQD (reference sequence). The CDR3 region is CATRWRISSSGSGNTEAFF. CDR3 DNA sequence: TGCGCCACCCGATGGCGGATCTCCTCAAGTGGATCGGGGAACACTGAAGCTTTCTTT.